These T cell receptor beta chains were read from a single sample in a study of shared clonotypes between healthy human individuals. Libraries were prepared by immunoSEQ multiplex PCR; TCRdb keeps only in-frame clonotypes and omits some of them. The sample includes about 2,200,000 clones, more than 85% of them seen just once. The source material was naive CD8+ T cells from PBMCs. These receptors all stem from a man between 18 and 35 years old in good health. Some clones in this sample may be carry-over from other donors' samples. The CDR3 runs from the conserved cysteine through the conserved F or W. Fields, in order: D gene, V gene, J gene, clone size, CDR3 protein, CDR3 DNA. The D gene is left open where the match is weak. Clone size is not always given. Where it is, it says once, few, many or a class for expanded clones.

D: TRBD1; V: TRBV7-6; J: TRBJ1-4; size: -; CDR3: CASSSQGREKLFF; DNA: TGTGCCAGCAGCTCACAGGGGAGGGAAAAACTGTTTTTT
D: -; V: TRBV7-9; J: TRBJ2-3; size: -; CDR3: CASRHQVSGSVPDTQYF; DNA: TGTGCCAGCAGGCACCAAGTTTCGGGTAGCGTCCCAGATACGCAGTATTTT
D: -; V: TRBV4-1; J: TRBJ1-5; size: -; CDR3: CASSPQWGDTNQPQHF; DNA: TGCGCCAGCAGCCCTCAATGGGGGGATACAAATCAGCCCCAGCATTTT
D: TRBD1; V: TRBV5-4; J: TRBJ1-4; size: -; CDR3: CASSLGTGHEKLFF; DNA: TGTGCCAGCAGCTTGGGGACAGGGCATGAAAAACTGTTTTTT
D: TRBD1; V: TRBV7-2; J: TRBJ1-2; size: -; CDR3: CASSFLEGQSLFYGYTF; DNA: TGTGCCAGCAGCTTTTTGGAGGGACAGAGCTTATTCTATGGCTACACCTTC
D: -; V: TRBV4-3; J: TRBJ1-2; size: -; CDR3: CASSHSDWDGHYGYTF; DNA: TGCGCCAGCAGCCACAGTGATTGGGACGGCCACTATGGCTACACCTTC
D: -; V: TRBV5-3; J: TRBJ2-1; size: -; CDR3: CARSFRLYNEQFF; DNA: TGTGCCAGAAGCTTCCGACTATACAATGAGCAGTTCTTC
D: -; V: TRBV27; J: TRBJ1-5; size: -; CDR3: CASSLTAGDLYQPQHF; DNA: TGTGCCAGCAGTTTAACAGCAGGGGATCTTTATCAGCCCCAGCATTTT
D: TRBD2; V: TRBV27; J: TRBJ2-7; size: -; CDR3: CASSPVAGGVYEQYF; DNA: TGTGCCAGCAGTCCGGTAGCGGGAGGCGTATACGAGCAGTACTTC
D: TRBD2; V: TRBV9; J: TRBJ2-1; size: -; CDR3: CASSVSGIRPYNEQFF; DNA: TGTGCCAGCAGCGTGAGCGGGATTCGTCCCTACAATGAGCAGTTCTTC
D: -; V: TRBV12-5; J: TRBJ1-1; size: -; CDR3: CASGLGLRTEAFF; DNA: TGTGCTAGTGGTTTAGGCCTGCGGACTGAAGCTTTCTTT
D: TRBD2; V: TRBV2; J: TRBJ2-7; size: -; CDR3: CASGSGASSYEQYF; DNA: TGTGCCAGCGGGAGCGGGGCTAGCTCCTACGAGCAGTACTTC
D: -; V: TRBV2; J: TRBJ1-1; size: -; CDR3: CASSNLNRRAWDTEAFF; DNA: TGTGCCAGCAGTAACCTTAACCGCAGGGCGTGGGACACTGAAGCTTTCTTT
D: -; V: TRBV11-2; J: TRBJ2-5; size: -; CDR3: CASKSRKVGETQYF; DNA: TGTGCCAGCAAGAGCAGAAAAGTAGGGGAGACCCAGTACTTC
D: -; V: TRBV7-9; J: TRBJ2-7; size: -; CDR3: CASSPLRLPYEQYF; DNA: TGTGCCAGCAGCCCACTACGACTACCCTACGAGCAGTACTTC
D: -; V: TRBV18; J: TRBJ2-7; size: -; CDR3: CASSPGSRSYEQYF; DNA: TGTGCCAGCTCACCCGGGAGCAGATCCTACGAGCAGTACTTC
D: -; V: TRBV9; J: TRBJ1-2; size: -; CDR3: CASSVDWSGWQHGYTF; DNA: TGTGCCAGCAGCGTAGATTGGTCAGGGTGGCAGCATGGCTACACCTTC
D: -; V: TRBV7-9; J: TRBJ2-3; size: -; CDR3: CASSYGADTQYF; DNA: TGTGCCAGCAGCTATGGGGCAGATACGCAGTATTTT
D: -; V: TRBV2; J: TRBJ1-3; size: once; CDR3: CASGSEYSGNTIYF; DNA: TGTGCCAGCGGCTCGGAATACTCTGGAAACACCATATATTTT
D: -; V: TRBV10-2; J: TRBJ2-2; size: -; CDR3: CASSVAPGWDTGELFF; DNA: TGCGCCAGCAGTGTGGCGCCCGGTTGGGACACCGGGGAGCTGTTTTTT
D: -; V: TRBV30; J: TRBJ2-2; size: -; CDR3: CAWRQGAGELFF; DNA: TGTGCCTGGAGACAGGGAGCCGGGGAGCTGTTTTTT
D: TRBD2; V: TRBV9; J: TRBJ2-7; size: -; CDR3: CASSGTSGTPGYEQYF; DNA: TGTGCCAGTTCCGGGACTAGCGGGACCCCGGGCTACGAGCAGTACTTC
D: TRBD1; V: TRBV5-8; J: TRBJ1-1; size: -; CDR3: CASSMDRGRMNTEAFF; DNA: TGTGCCAGCAGCATGGACAGGGGGCGTATGAACACTGAAGCTTTCTTT
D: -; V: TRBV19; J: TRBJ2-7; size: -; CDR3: CASSIGGYEQYF; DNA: TGTGCCAGTAGTATAGGGGGGTACGAGCAGTACTTC
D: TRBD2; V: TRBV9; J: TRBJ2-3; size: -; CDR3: CASSVSGGGTDTQYF; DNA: TGTGCCAGCAGCGTGAGTGGGGGGGGCACAGATACGCAGTATTTT
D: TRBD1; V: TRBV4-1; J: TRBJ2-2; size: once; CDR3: CASSQTDRGRHTGELFF; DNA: TGCGCCAGCAGCCAGACGGACAGGGGCCGACACACCGGGGAGCTGTTTTTT
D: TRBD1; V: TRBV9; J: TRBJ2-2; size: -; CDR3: CASSVATRGQGATGELFF; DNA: TGTGCCAGCAGCGTAGCTACGAGGGGACAGGGGGCAACCGGGGAGCTGTTTTTT
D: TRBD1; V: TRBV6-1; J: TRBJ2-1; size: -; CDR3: CASSEVSQGPYNEQFF; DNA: TGTGCCAGCAGTGAAGTCTCACAGGGGCCCTACAATGAGCAGTTCTTC
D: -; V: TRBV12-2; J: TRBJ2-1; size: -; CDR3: CASRLGGSGVLNPYNEQFF; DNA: TGTGCAAGTCGCTTAGGAGGTAGCGGTGTCTTGAACCCCTACAATGAGCAGTTCTTC
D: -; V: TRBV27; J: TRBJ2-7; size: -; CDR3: CASRAQGGWGEQYF; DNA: TGTGCCAGCAGGGCCCAGGGGGGGTGGGGCGAGCAGTACTTC
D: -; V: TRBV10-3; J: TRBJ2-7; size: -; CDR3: CAISEAAGALGGYEQYF; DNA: TGTGCCATCAGTGAGGCTGCAGGGGCCCTGGGCGGCTACGAGCAGTACTTC